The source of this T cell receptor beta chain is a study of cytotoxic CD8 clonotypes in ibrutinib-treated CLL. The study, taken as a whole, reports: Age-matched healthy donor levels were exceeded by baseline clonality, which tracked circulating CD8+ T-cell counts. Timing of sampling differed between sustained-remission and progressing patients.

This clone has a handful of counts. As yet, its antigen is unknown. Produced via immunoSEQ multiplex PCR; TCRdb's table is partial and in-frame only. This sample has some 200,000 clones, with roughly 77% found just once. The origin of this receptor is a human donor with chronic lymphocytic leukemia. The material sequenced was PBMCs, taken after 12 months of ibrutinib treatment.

CDR3 DNA sequence: TGTGCCAGCAGCGTAGGGAGTCATCTTTACACCTTC. Protein sequence: CASSVGSHLYTF. V is TRBV9 and J is TRBJ1-2; D is undetermined. Germline CDR1 and CDR2: SGDLS and YYNGEE. V was clipped by 0 bases and J by 11 bases, with 11 bases between them. The CDR3 covers 12 residues.